The text below deals with one TCR beta chain. J lost 3 bases, V lost 7 bases, and 14 bases had no gene match. This CDR3 region has 16 residues. The germline V gene encodes CDR1 SQVTM and CDR2 ANQGSEA. Negative magnetic isolation gave CD8+ and CD4+ cells; FACS enriched CD8+ TEMRA. This entry belongs to a study of CD8 T cells in Susac syndrome. Random hexamers were used to reverse transcribe an amount of about 0.45 to 1 ug RNA. The amplification used immunoSEQ multiplex PCR on TCR beta CDR3; it spanned 54 Vbeta and 13 Jbeta. TCRdb reprocessed the immunoSEQ multiplex PCR reads via MiXCR and lists one record per CDR3 protein. The table lists nearly 70,000 distinct CDR3 sequences, just under 95% of them singletons.

Sequenced sample: CD8+ T cells from PBMCs. The source of this sequence is a human donor in good health. The chain combines TRBV29-1 with TRBJ2-3, with 9 bases that match TRBD1. The CDR3 DNA reads TGCAGCGCGGGGACAGGGAGGGGGGATCTGACAGATACGCAGTATTTT. It specifies CSAGTGRGDLTDTQYF.